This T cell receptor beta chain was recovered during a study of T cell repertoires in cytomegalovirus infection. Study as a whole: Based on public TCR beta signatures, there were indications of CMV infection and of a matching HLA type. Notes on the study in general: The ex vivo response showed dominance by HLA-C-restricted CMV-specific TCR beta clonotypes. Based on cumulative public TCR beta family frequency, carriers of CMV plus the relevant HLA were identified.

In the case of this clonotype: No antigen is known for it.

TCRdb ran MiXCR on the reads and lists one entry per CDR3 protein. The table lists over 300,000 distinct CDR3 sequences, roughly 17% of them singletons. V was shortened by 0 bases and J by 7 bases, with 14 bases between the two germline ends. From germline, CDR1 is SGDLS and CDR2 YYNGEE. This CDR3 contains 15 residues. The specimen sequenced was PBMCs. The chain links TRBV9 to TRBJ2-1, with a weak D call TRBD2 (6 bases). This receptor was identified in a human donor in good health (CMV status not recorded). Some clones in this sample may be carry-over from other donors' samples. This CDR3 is CASSVASRAGNEQFF. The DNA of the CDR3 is TGTGCCAGCAGCGTAGCCAGCAGGGCGGGGAATGAGCAGTTCTTC.